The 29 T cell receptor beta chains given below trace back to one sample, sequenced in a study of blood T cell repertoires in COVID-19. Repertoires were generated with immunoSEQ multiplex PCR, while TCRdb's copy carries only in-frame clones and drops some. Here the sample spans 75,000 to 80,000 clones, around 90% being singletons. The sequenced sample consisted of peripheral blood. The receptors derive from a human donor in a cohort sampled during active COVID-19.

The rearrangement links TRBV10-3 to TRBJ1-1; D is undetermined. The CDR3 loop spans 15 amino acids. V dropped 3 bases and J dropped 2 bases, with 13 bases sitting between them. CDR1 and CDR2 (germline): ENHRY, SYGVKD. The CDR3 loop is CAISESEGGNTEAFF. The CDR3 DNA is TGTGCCATCAGTGAAAGCGAGGGTGGAAACACTGAAGCTTTCTTT.

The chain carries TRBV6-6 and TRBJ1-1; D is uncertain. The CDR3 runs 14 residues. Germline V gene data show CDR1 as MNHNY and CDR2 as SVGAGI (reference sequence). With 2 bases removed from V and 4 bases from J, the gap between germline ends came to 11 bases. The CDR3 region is CASSYEDLGTEAFF. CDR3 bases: TGTGCCAGCAGTTACGAGGACTTGGGCACTGAAGCTTTCTTT.

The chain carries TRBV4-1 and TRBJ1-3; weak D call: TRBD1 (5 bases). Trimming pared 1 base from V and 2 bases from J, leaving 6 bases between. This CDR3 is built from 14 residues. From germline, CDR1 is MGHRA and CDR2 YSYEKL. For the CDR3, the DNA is TGCGCCAGCAGCCAAGCAGGGCCTGGAAACACCATATATTTT. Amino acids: CASSQAGPGNTIYF.

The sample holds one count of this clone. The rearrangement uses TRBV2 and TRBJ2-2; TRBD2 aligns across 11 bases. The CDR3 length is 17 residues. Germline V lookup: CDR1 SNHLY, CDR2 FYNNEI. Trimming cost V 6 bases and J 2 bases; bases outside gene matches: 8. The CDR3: CASSTPSGGINTGELFF. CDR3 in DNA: TGTGCCAGCAGCACACCTAGCGGGGGGATAAACACCGGGGAGCTGTTTTTT.

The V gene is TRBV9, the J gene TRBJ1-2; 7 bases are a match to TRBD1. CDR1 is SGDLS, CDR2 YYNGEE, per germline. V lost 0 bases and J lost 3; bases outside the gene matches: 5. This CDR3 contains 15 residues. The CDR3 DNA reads TGTGCCAGCAGCGTAGGACTGGGACAGTACTATGGCTACACCTTC. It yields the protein CASSVGLGQYYGYTF.

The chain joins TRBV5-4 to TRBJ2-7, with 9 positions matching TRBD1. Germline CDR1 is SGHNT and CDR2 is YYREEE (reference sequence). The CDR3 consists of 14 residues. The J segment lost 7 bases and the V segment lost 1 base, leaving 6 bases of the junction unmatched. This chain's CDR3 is CASSLWDRASEQYF. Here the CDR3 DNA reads TGTGCCAGCAGCTTGTGGGACAGGGCTAGTGAGCAGTACTTC.

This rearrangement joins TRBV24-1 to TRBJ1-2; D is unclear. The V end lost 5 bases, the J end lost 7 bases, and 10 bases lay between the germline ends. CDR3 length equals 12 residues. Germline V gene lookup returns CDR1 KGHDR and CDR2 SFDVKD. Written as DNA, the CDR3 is TGTGCCACCAGTGGTCAGGATCGTGGCTACACCTTC. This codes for CATSGQDRGYTF.

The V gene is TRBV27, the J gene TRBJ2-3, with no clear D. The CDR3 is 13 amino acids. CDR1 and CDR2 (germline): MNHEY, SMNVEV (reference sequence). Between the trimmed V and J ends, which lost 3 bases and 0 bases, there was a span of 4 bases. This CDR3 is CASSFSSTDTQYF. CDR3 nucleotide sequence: TGTGCCAGCAGTTTTTCAAGCACAGATACGCAGTATTTT.

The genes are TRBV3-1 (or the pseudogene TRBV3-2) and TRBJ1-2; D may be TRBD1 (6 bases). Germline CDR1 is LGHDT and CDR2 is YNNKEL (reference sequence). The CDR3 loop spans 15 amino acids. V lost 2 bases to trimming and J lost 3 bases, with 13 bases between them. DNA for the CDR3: TGTGCCAGCAGCCAAACAGGGATGGGGGACTATGGCTACACCTTC. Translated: CASSQTGMGDYGYTF.

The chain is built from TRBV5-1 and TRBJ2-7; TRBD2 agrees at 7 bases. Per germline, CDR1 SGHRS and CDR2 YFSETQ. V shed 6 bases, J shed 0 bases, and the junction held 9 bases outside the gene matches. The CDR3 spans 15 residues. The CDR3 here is CASTPVPSGSYEQYF. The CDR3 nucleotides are TGCGCCAGCACCCCCGTACCTAGCGGCTCCTACGAGCAGTACTTC.

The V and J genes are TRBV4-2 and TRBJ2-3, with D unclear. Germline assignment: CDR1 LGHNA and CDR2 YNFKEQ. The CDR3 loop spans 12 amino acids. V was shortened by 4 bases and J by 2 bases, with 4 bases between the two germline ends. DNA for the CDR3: TGTGCCAGCAGCCTACTCACAGATACGCAGTATTTT. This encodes CASSLLTDTQYF.

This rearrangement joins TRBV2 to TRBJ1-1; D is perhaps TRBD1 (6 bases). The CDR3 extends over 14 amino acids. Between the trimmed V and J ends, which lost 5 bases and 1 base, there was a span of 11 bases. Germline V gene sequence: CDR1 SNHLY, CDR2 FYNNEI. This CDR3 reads CASSLTGGNTEAFF. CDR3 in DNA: TGTGCCAGCAGTCTGACAGGAGGGAACACTGAAGCTTTCTTT.

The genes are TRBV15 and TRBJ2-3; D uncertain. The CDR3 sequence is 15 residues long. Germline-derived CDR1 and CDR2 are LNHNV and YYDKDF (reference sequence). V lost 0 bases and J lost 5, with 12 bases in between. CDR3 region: CATSRDRLSQDTQYF. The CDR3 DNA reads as TGTGCCACCAGCAGAGACCGACTGTCACAAGATACGCAGTATTTT.

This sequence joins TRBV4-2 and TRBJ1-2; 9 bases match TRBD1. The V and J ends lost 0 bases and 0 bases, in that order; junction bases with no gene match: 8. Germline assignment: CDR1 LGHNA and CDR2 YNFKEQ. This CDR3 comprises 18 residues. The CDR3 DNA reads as TGTGCCAGCAGCCAAGATCCCGGGACAGGGTCCGCTAACTATGGCTACACCTTC. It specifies CASSQDPGTGSANYGYTF.

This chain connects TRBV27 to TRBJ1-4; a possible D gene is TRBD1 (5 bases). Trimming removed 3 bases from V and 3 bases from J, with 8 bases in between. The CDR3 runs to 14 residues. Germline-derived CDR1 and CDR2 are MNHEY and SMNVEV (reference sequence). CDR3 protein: CASSFGGSNEKLFF. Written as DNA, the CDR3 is TGTGCCAGCAGTTTTGGGGGGTCTAATGAAAAACTGTTTTTT.

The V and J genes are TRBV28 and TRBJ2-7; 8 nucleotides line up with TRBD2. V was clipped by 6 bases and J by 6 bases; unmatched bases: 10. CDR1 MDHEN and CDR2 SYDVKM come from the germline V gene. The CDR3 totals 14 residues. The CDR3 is CASSLLAGAGEQYF. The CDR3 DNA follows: TGTGCCAGCAGCCTGCTAGCGGGCGCGGGCGAGCAGTACTTC.

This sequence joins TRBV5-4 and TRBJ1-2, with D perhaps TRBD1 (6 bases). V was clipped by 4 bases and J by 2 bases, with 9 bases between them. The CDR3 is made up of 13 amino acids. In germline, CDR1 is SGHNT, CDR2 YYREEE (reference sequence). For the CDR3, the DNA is TGTGCCAGCAGCCCCGACAGGAACTATGGCTACACCTTC. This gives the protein CASSPDRNYGYTF.

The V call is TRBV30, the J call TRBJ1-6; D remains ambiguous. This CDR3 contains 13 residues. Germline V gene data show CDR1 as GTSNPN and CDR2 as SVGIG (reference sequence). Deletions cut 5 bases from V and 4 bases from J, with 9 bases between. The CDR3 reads CAWLGRYNSPLHF. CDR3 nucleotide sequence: TGTGCCTGGCTCGGTAGATATAATTCACCCCTCCACTTT.

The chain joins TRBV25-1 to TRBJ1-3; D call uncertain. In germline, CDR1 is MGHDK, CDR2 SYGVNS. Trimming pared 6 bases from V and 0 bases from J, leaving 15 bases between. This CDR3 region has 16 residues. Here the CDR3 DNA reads TGTGCCAGCAGCCCCAGACTGTTTTACTCTGGAAACACCATATATTTT. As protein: CASSPRLFYSGNTIYF. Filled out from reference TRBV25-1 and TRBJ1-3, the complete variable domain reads EADIYQTPRYLVIGTGKKITLECSQTMGHDKMYWYQQDPGMELHLIHYSYGVNSTEKGDLSSESTVSRIRTEHFPLTLESARPSHTSQYLCASSPRLFYSGNTIYFGEGSWLTVV.

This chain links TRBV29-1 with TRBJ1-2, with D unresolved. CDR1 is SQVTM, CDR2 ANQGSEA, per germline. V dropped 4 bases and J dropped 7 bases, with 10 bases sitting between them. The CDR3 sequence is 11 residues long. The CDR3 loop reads CSVVGGPGYTF. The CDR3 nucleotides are TGCAGCGTTGTTGGTGGGCCTGGCTACACCTTC.

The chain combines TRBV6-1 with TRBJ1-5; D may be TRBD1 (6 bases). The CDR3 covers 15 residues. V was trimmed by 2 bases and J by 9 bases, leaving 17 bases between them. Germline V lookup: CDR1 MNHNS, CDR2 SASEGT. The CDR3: CASSETGIGIGPQHF. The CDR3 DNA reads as TGTGCCAGCAGTGAAACAGGGATTGGAATAGGGCCCCAGCATTTT.

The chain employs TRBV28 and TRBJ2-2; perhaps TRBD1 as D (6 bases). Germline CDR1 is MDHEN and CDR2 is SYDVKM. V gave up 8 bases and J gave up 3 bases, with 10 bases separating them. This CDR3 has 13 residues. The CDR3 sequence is CASGRGDTGELFF. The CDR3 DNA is TGTGCCAGCGGCAGGGGAGACACCGGGGAGCTGTTTTTT.

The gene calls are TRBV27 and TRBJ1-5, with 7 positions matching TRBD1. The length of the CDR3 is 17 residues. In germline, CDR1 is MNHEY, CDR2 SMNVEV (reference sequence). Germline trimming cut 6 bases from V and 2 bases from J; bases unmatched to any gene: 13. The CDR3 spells CASRPGTVGSGNQPQHF. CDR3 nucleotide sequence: TGTGCCAGCAGACCCGGGACAGTCGGATCGGGCAATCAGCCCCAGCATTTT.

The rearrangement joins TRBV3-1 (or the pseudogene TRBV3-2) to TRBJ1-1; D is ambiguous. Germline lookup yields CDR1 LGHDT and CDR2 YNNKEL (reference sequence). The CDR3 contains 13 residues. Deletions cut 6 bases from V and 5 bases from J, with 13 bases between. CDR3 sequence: CASRGRGGTEAFF. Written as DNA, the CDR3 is TGTGCCAGCAGAGGACGGGGAGGGACTGAAGCTTTCTTT.

Here the CDR3 reads CAWSVRDRGNSPLHF. The CDR3 DNA sequence: TGTGCCTGGAGTGTACGGGACAGGGGCAATTCACCCCTCCACTTT. This sequence joins TRBV30 and TRBJ1-6, with 10 bases aligning to TRBD1. The CDR3 contains 15 residues. CDR1 and CDR2 from the germline V gene are GTSNPN and SVGIG (reference sequence). After removal of 0 bases from V and 7 bases from J, the junction contained 3 bases not matched to a gene. Combining the CDR3 with reference TRBV30 and TRBJ1-6 gives the whole variable domain SQTIHQWPATLVQPVGSPLSLECTVEGTSNPNLYWYRQAAGRGLQLLFYSVGIGQISSEVPQNLSASRPQDRQFILSSKKLLLSDSGFYLCAWSVRDRGNSPLHFGNGTRLTVT.

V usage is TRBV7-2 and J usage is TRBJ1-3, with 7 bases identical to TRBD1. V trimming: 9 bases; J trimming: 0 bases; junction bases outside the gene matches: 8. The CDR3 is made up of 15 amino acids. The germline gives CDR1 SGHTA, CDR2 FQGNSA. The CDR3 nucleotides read TGTGCCAGTGGGACAGCCGTATACTCTGGAAACACCATATATTTT. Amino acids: CASGTAVYSGNTIYF.

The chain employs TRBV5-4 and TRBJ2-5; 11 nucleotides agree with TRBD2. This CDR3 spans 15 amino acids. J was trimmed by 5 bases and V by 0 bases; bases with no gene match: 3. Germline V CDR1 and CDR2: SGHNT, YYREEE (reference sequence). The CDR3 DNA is TGTGCCAGCAGCTTGGGACTAGCGGGGACGGAGACCCAGTACTTC. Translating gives CASSLGLAGTETQYF.

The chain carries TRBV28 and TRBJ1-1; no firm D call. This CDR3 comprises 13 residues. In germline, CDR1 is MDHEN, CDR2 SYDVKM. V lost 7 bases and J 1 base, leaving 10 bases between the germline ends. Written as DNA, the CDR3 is TGTGCCAGCAAAAGAGGAGGGAACACTGAAGCTTTCTTT. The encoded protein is CASKRGGNTEAFF. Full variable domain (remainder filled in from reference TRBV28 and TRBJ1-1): DVKVTQSSRYLVKRTGEKVFLECVQDMDHENMFWYRQDPGLGLRLIYFSYDVKMKEKGDIPEGYSVSREKKERFSLILESASTNQTSMYLCASKRGGNTEAFFGQGTRLTVV.

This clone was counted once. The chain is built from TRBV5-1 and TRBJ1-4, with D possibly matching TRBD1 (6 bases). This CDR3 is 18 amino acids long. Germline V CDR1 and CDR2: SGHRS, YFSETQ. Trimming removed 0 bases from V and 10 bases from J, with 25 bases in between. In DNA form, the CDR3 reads TGCGCCAGCAGCTTGGAGGGCCGGGGGGCGAATGAATATGGAAAACTGTTTTTT. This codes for CASSLEGRGANEYGKLFF.